This TCR beta chain is drawn from a study of blood T cells in healthy people across ages. This CDR3 has 15 residues. Deletions cut 3 bases from V and 5 bases from J, with 16 bases between. Germline lookup yields CDR1 ENHRY and CDR2 SYGVKD. Alongside a J-beta primer mix, a sample-barcoded 5' primer served in a second PCR lasting roughly 6 to 12 cycles. Each cDNA molecule, via a template-switch adaptor with 12 random nucleotides, was tagged. TCRdb re-derived calls from the 5' RACE reads in MiXCR, one entry per CDR3 protein. The table lists about 1.6 million distinct CDR3 sequences, about 35% of them singletons. This clonotype was counted a few times.

The chain has TRBV10-3 and TRBJ1-2; tentative D call: TRBD1 (6 bases). The origin of this receptor is a woman younger than 45 in good health. Sequencing was performed on blood. The CDR3 is CAISELAGQLYGYTF. Written as DNA, the CDR3 is TGTGCCATCAGTGAATTAGCAGGACAGCTGTATGGCTACACCTTC.